This is a list of T cell receptor beta chains from one sample in a study of T cell repertoires in cytomegalovirus infection. MiXCR, run by TCRdb on the reads, gives a single entry per CDR3 protein. The sample contains approximately 750,000 distinct CDR3 sequences, roughly 36% of which appear only once. Sequenced: PBMCs. These receptor sequences come from a human donor in good health (CMV status not recorded). Some clones in this sample may be carry-over from other donors' samples. CDR3s include the opening cysteine and the closing phenylalanine or tryptophan. A D gene is named only where the DNA matches it firmly. A clone size is listed for some rows: how often the clone was seen (once, few, many), or a class if it is expanded.

j_call,clone_size,v_call,d_call,cdr3_nt,cdr3_aa
TRBJ2-7,.,TRBV7-9,.,TGTGCCAGCAGCTTAAACCCAAACGAGCAGTACTTC,CASSLNPNEQYF
TRBJ1-3,.,TRBV6-2/TRBV6-3,TRBD1,TGTGCCAGCAGAAACCAACCGGGACAGTCAAGCTCTGGAAACACCATATATTTT,CASRNQPGQSSSGNTIYF
TRBJ2-7,.,TRBV11-2,TRBD1,TGTGCCAGCAGCTTAGGTTCCCGGACAGGGGTGAGCGAGCAGTACTTC,CASSLGSRTGVSEQYF
TRBJ1-4,few,TRBV4-1,TRBD1,TGCGCCAGCAGCCAAGATGCCAGAGGGGGCTCTTTTGAAAAACTGTTTTTT,CASSQDARGGSFEKLFF
TRBJ2-4,few,TRBV20-1,TRBD1,TGCAGTGCTAGGGCCGGGACAGGGAAAAACATTCAGTACTTC,CSARAGTGKNIQYF
TRBJ2-1,few,TRBV7-9,.,TGTGCCAGCAGCTTAAGCCACCCCAATGAGCAGTTCTTC,CASSLSHPNEQFF
TRBJ1-2,.,TRBV28,.,TGTGCCAGCCTCTCCCCTAGCAGGGACTATGGCTACACCTTC,CASLSPSRDYGYTF
TRBJ2-7,few,TRBV7-9,.,TGTGCCAGCAGCCCACCCTACGGGGAGCAGTACTTC,CASSPPYGEQYF
TRBJ1-4,few,TRBV20-1,.,TGCAGTGCTAAGCGACAAACTAATGAAAAACTGTTTTTT,CSAKRQTNEKLFF
TRBJ1-3,.,TRBV5-6,.,TGTGCCAGCAGCACCCCATGGCGGGGGGTAAGCTCTGGAAACACCATATATTTT,CASSTPWRGVSSGNTIYF
TRBJ1-4,many,TRBV7-8,.,TGTGCCAGCAGCTTAGCGCTACAGCTCTCGGGGGAAAAACTGTTTTTT,CASSLALQLSGEKLFF
TRBJ2-1,.,TRBV7-2,TRBD2,TGTGCCAGCAGCTCCGCGGGCGGGAGTGAGCAGTTCTTC,CASSSAGGSEQFF
TRBJ2-3,.,TRBV5-3,.,TGTGCCAGCAGCCAGGGGCCCAGCACAGATACGCAGTATTTT,CASSQGPSTDTQYF
TRBJ1-5,.,TRBV7-9,TRBD1,TGTGCCAGCAGCGCGGGACAGGGCAATCAGCCCCAGCATTTT,CASSAGQGNQPQHF
TRBJ2-1,many,TRBV7-2,.,TGTGCCAGCAGCCCCCAGGGGTATGAGCAGTTCTTC,CASSPQGYEQFF
TRBJ2-7,.,TRBV19,TRBD1,TGTGCCAGTAGTATCCGACAGGGGTTGTACGAGCAGTACTTC,CASSIRQGLYEQYF
TRBJ1-6,.,TRBV28,.,TGTGCCAGCAGTGGGAATAATTTGTCCCTCCACTTT,CASSGNNLSLHF
TRBJ1-5,.,TRBV7-9,.,TGTGCCAGCAGCTTAGTATCCCAGGGACGGAATCAGCCCCAGCATTTT,CASSLVSQGRNQPQHF
TRBJ2-7,.,TRBV2,TRBD2,TGTGCCAGCAGTGAAACTAGCGGGAGAACTACCTACGAGCCGTACTTC,CASSETSGRTTYEPYF
TRBJ2-2,.,TRBV19,.,TGTGCCAGTAAAAACCAAAGCGGGGAGCTGTTTTTT,CASKNQSGELFF
TRBJ1-1,few,TRBV28,.,TGTGCCAGCAGCATACAGGGATTTAGAGCTTTCTTT,CASSIQGFRAFF
TRBJ2-1,.,TRBV5-1,TRBD1,TGCGCCAGCACCCTTAGGACAGGGGGCAATGAGCAGTTCTTC,CASTLRTGGNEQFF
TRBJ2-2,few,TRBV19,TRBD1,TGTGCCAGTAGTATAGGCCGATCCGGGACAGCGAACACCGGGGAGCTGTTTTTT,CASSIGRSGTANTGELFF
TRBJ2-5,.,TRBV19,TRBD1,TGTGCCAGTAGGGGGACAGGGCGATTACAAGAGACCCAGTACTTC,CASRGTGRLQETQYF
TRBJ2-2,.,TRBV2,.,TGTGCCAGCAGTGAAGTAAACACCGGGGAGCTGTTTTTT,CASSEVNTGELFF
TRBJ1-6,.,TRBV4-1,.,TGCGCCGGCAGGCAAGGGCGGGGTAACTATAATTCACCGCTCCACTTT,CAGRQGRGNYNSPLHF
TRBJ1-5,.,TRBV27,TRBD1,TGTGCCAGCAGTTTCAGGGGGAGAGACAACTGGAATCAGCCCCAGCATTTT,CASSFRGRDNWNQPQHF
TRBJ2-2,few,TRBV7-9,.,TGTGCCAGCAGCTGGGAACCTCTAGCGTACGAGGGGGAGCTGTTTTTT,CASSWEPLAYEGELFF
TRBJ1-6,few,TRBV12-3/TRBV12-4,TRBD1,TGTGCCAGCAGTTCGCGGGACAGGGGTGTGACTTCACCCCTCCACTTT,CASSSRDRGVTSPLHF
TRBJ2-1,.,TRBV19,.,TGTGCCAGTAGTTCCCTAGCAGATAGTATAAACAATGAGCAGTTCTTC,CASSSLADSINNEQFF
TRBJ2-7,.,TRBV11-2,.,TGTGCCAGCAGCCCAAGACCCACAGGGTCCTACGAGCAGTACTTC,CASSPRPTGSYEQYF
TRBJ2-7,.,TRBV6-5,.,TGTGCCAGCAGTTACCAGGGCCCCTCCTACGAGCAGTACTTC,CASSYQGPSYEQYF
TRBJ2-1,.,TRBV12-3/TRBV12-4,.,TGTGCCAGCAGTAACAGGGTCGGCAATGAGCAGTTCTTC,CASSNRVGNEQFF
TRBJ1-1,few,TRBV11-2,.,TGTGCCAGCAGCATCGACGGGCGAACTGAAGCTTTCTTT,CASSIDGRTEAFF
TRBJ2-3,many,TRBV7-2,.,TGTGCCAGCAGCTTACAGGCTAGCACAGATACGCAGTATTTT,CASSLQASTDTQYF
TRBJ2-2,.,TRBV2,TRBD1,TGTGCCAGCAGGAGAACAGACAGGGGTTGGAGGACCGGGGAGCTGTTTTTT,CASRRTDRGWRTGELFF
TRBJ2-7,.,TRBV6-8,.,TGTGCCAGCAGTTACTATCAGGAGGGCCTTAGCTCCTACGAGCAGTACTTC,CASSYYQEGLSSYEQYF
TRBJ1-5,few,TRBV20-1,.,TGCAGTGCTACCAAAGCCGCGGGAGGGACCCATCAGCCCCAGCATTTT,CSATKAAGGTHQPQHF
TRBJ1-6,.,TRBV7-9,TRBD1,TGTGCCAGCAGCTTGGGGACAGGGCCTTCACCCCTCCACTTT,CASSLGTGPSPLHF
TRBJ1-4,.,TRBV7-2,.,TGTGCCAGCAGTTTGGTAGCTCGGGGTAATGAAAAACTGTTTTTT,CASSLVARGNEKLFF
TRBJ2-2,.,TRBV7-3,.,TGTGCCAGCAGCTCTACCGGGACCCTCACCGGGGAGCTGTTTTTT,CASSSTGTLTGELFF
TRBJ2-7,.,TRBV28,TRBD2,TGTGCCAGCAGTTTTCACCTAACTAGCGGGGACTCCTACGAGCAGTACTTC,CASSFHLTSGDSYEQYF
TRBJ1-4,.,TRBV7-9,.,TGTGCCAGCAGCCCAGGAGCCAACATTGGGGAAAAACTGTTTTTT,CASSPGANIGEKLFF